These 21 T cell receptor beta chains were all obtained from the same sample, sequenced in a study of blood T cell repertoires in COVID-19. Some clones are missing from TCRdb's copy, which holds only in-frame ones; the method was immunoSEQ multiplex PCR. The table includes 350,000 to 450,000 clones, around 86% detected once. Sequencing used PBMCs or T cells enriched from blood (not recorded which). These receptors all stem from a woman between 45 and 65 years old who had recovered from COVID-19.

The rearrangement joins TRBV15 to TRBJ2-2, with TRBD2 matching over 8 bases. Germline V gene data show CDR1 as LNHNV and CDR2 as YYDKDF (reference sequence). The ends lost 4 bases at V and 0 bases at J; junction bases unmatched: 4. The CDR3 loop spans 16 amino acids. The DNA for the CDR3 is TGTGCCACCAGCAAAATAGCGGGGACGAACACCGGGGAGCTGTTTTTT. The encoded protein is CATSKIAGTNTGELFF.

CDR3 sequence: CASSFSSSGNTIYF. CDR3 coding DNA: TGTGCCAGCAGTTTCTCGAGCTCTGGAAACACCATATATTTT. The rearrangement uses TRBV27 and TRBJ1-3; D gene uncertain. CDR3 length: 14 amino acids. CDR1 MNHEY and CDR2 SMNVEV come from the germline V gene (reference sequence). The ends were cut back, 3 bases at V and 0 bases at J, with 6 bases in the middle.

The rearrangement uses TRBV30 and TRBJ1-1; D gene ambiguous. Trimming stripped 0 bases from V and 4 bases from J, with 12 bases between. This CDR3 has 14 residues. CDR1 and CDR2 (germline): GTSNPN, SVGIG (reference sequence). The CDR3 nucleotides are TGTGCCTGGAGTGTACGGTCAGGTCCCACTGAAGCTTTCTTT. This encodes CAWSVRSGPTEAFF.

This sequence joins TRBV5-4 and TRBJ1-5; the match to TRBD1 covers 8 bases. J lost 5 bases, V lost 0 bases, and 4 bases had no gene match. The germline V gene has CDR1 SGHNT and CDR2 YYREEE (reference sequence). CDR3 length: 15 residues. The CDR3 DNA reads as TGTGCCAGCAGCTTGGGCGGGACAGGAGATCAGCCCCAGCATTTT. Translating gives CASSLGGTGDQPQHF.

The CDR3 region has the DNA TGCGCCAGCAGCCAGTCCGGGACAGGGTACCCGTATGGCTACACCTTC. The encoded protein is CASSQSGTGYPYGYTF. The gene calls are TRBV4-3 and TRBJ1-2, with 9 nucleotides matching TRBD1. Germline V gives CDR1 LGHNA, CDR2 YSLEER. The length of the CDR3 is 16 residues. V shed 3 bases, J shed 5 bases, and the junction held 10 bases outside the gene matches.

V is TRBV5-1 and J is TRBJ2-2; 11 nucleotides line up with TRBD1. The V and J ends lost 7 bases and 5 bases, in that order; junction bases with no gene match: 10. This CDR3 comprises 16 residues. The germline CDR1 and CDR2 sequences are SGHRS and YFSETQ. CDR3 residues: CASGPPGTGGTGELFF. CDR3 nucleotide sequence: TGCGCCAGCGGCCCCCCCGGGACAGGGGGTACCGGGGAGCTGTTTTTT.

This chain connects TRBV30 to TRBJ1-2; no clear D. Germline loops: CDR1 GTSNPN, CDR2 SVGIG (reference sequence). This CDR3 contains 13 residues. The ends were cut back, 5 bases at V and 4 bases at J, with 14 bases in the middle. The CDR3 reads CAWAPQASYGYTF. CDR3 DNA: TGTGCCTGGGCCCCTCAGGCCTCCTATGGCTACACCTTC.

The V and J genes are TRBV5-1 and TRBJ1-4; 8 nucleotides line up with TRBD1. The CDR3 contains 15 residues. Germline values: CDR1 SGHRS, CDR2 YFSETQ. The ends lost 4 bases at V and 8 bases at J; junction bases unmatched: 10. CDR3 nucleotide sequence: TGCGCCAGCAGCAGGACTCAGGGGGCTGGCGAAAAACTGTTTTTT. Translating gives CASSRTQGAGEKLFF.

A few counts support this clone. CDR3 residues: CASSPGGVSNTEAFF. For the CDR3, the DNA is TGTGCCAGCTCACCCGGCGGAGTCTCTAACACTGAAGCTTTCTTT. The chain links TRBV18 to TRBJ1-1; D uncertain. V was shortened by 3 bases and J by 2 bases, with 13 bases between the two germline ends. Germline-derived CDR1 and CDR2 are KGHSH and LQKENI. This CDR3 has 15 residues.

This sequence joins TRBV10-3 and TRBJ1-1, with 8 bases that match TRBD1. There are 15 residues in the CDR3. V was clipped by 3 bases and J by 1 base; unmatched bases: 4. Looked up from germline, CDR1 is ENHRY and CDR2 is SYGVKD. For the CDR3, the DNA is TGTGCCATCAGTGACTTGGACAGGGCGAACACTGAAGCTTTCTTT. This sequence encodes CAISDLDRANTEAFF.

This clone has a single count. This rearrangement joins TRBV5-4 to TRBJ2-5; TRBD2 matches at 7 bases. The CDR3 runs to 15 residues. The V and J ends lost 0 bases and 5 bases, in that order; junction bases with no gene match: 7. Germline CDR1 reads SGHNT; CDR2 reads YYREEE (reference sequence). The CDR3 reads CASSLGLAVGETQYF. The CDR3 nucleotides read TGTGCCAGCAGCTTGGGCCTAGCGGTGGGGGAGACCCAGTACTTC.

The chain uses TRBV5-8 and TRBJ1-5; D is uncertain. V lost 6 bases, J lost 2 bases, and 9 bases lay in between. This CDR3 has 13 amino acids. Germline V gene lookup returns CDR1 SGHTS and CDR2 YDEGEE. The CDR3 DNA follows: TGTGCCAGCAAACGGGAGGGCAATCAGCCCCAGCATTTT. This codes for CASKREGNQPQHF. The whole variable domain, filled in from reference TRBV5-8 and TRBJ1-5, reads EAGVTQSPTHLIKTRGQQATLRCSPISGHTSVYWYQQALGLGLQFLLWYDEGEERNRGNFPPRFSGRQFPNYSSELNVNALELEDSALYLCASKREGNQPQHFGDGTRLSIL.

This chain links TRBV19 with TRBJ1-5; 7 bases are shared with TRBD1. With V trimmed by 4 bases and J by 6 bases, 6 bases remained unmatched. This CDR3 comprises 14 residues. CDR1 and CDR2 from the germline V gene are LNHDA and SQIVND (reference sequence). This CDR3 is CASSTKRGPQPQHF. CDR3 DNA sequence: TGTGCCAGTAGTACGAAGAGGGGGCCTCAGCCCCAGCATTTT.

This chain uses TRBV5-1 with TRBJ1-5, with D tentatively TRBD1 (5 bases). Germline CDR1 and CDR2: SGHRS and YFSETQ. The length of the CDR3 is 15 residues. With 5 bases removed from V and 4 bases from J, the gap between germline ends came to 16 bases. In nucleotides, the CDR3 is TGCGCCAGCAGTCTGGACCTAGGGGCAAATCAGCCCCAGCATTTT. It encodes CASSLDLGANQPQHF.

This chain uses TRBV11-3 with TRBJ1-4, with 7 bases matching TRBD1. The V segment lost 0 bases and the J segment 10 bases; nucleotides outside the gene matches: 20. The germline CDR1 and CDR2 sequences are SGHNT and YENEEA. The CDR3 has 19 residues. The CDR3 sequence: CASSLEGIGSAGGIGKLFF. The CDR3 bases are TGTGCCAGCAGCTTAGAAGGTATCGGGTCGGCAGGGGGAATCGGAAAACTGTTTTTT.

The chain has TRBV9 and TRBJ1-2; 7 bases match TRBD1. The CDR3 is made up of 15 amino acids. With V trimmed by 3 bases and J by 3 bases, 8 bases remained unmatched. The germline V gene has CDR1 SGDLS and CDR2 YYNGEE. The CDR3 DNA reads TGTGCCAGCAGCGGAGGGACAGCGGAAGACTATGGCTACACCTTC. Amino acid sequence: CASSGGTAEDYGYTF.

On this clone itself: The same CDR3 arises from other DNA sequences in this sample as well. This chain connects TRBV3-1 (or the pseudogene TRBV3-2) to TRBJ1-1, with D unresolved. CDR3 length: 13 residues. Between the trimmed V and J ends, which lost 0 bases and 4 bases, there was a span of 6 bases. The germline V gene has CDR1 LGHDT and CDR2 YNNKEL (reference sequence). The CDR3 nucleotides read TGTGCCAGCAGCCAAGATGTGCGCACTGAAGCTTTCTTT. It is translated as CASSQDVRTEAFF.

The gene calls are TRBV19 and TRBJ1-2, with TRBD1 matching over 11 bases. CDR1 is LNHDA and CDR2 is SQIVND in the germline V gene (reference sequence). Trimming removed 4 bases from V and 5 bases from J; junction bases left unmatched: 9. This CDR3 contains 16 residues. CDR3 sequence reads: CASSNPWTGGNYGYTF. CDR3 in DNA: TGTGCCAGTAGTAACCCATGGACAGGGGGCAATTATGGCTACACCTTC.

The chain has TRBV18 and TRBJ2-1, with TRBD2 matching 8 bases. CDR3 size: 14 residues. J was trimmed by 6 bases and V by 0 bases; bases with no gene match: 1. In germline, CDR1 is KGHSH, CDR2 LQKENI. The CDR3 DNA reads as TGTGCCAGCTCACCACCCGGGACTAGCAATGAGCAGTTCTTC. Protein sequence: CASSPPGTSNEQFF.

The V and J genes are TRBV3-1 (or the pseudogene TRBV3-2) and TRBJ1-5; tentatively, D is TRBD1 (5 bases). This CDR3 region has 19 residues. Trimming removed 1 base from V and 0 bases from J, with 19 bases in between. Germline CDR1 and CDR2: LGHDT and YNNKEL (reference sequence). CDR3 coding DNA: TGTGCCAGCAGCCAAGGGGCCAGGAGGGGCCGTTATAGCAATCAGCCCCAGCATTTT. This gives the protein CASSQGARRGRYSNQPQHF.

V is TRBV19 and J is TRBJ1-1, with D possibly TRBD1 on 5 matching bases. The V end was cut by 1 base, the J end by 4 bases, with 16 bases between. Germline-derived CDR1 and CDR2 are LNHDA and SQIVND (reference sequence). CDR3 length equals 16 residues. CDR3 sequence (DNA): TGTGCCAGTAGTATAGTTCCAGGGAGGGGTAGCACTGAAGCTTTCTTT. Its protein product is CASSIVPGRGSTEAFF.